This TCR beta chain was identified during a study of blood T cell repertoires in COVID-19. Turning to the study itself: Some COVID-19 samples were acute and others convalescent; all came from the United States, Italy and Spain.

V lost 1 base and J 2 bases, leaving 5 bases between the germline ends. This CDR3 region has 13 residues. Germline CDR1 and CDR2: MNHNS and SASEGT. Authors' methods: It was from reference gene primer amplification that nucleated cell counts were estimated. Some clones are missing from TCRdb's copy, which holds only in-frame ones; the method was immunoSEQ multiplex PCR. That table furnishes V, J and clone size, whereas the DNA furnished D and trimming. This table holds fewer than 200,000 clones, 80% to 90% found once. The rearrangement joins TRBV6-1 to TRBJ1-2, with D hard to call. Source material: peripheral blood. This TCR was sampled from a man aged 35 to 55 with active or convalescent COVID-19. The CDR3 loop is CASSEVQNYGYTF. The DNA for the CDR3 is TGTGCCAGCAGTGAAGTTCAGAACTATGGCTACACCTTC.